These 12 T cell receptor beta chains originate from one sample sequenced in a study of PD-1 blockade in mismatch repair-deficient tumors. Assay: immunoSEQ multiplex PCR; the TCRdb copy retains only in-frame clones and omits some. The sample yields about 130,000 clones, approximately 91% seen once. The sequenced sample was peripheral blood, obtained roughly 67 weeks after starting pembrolizumab. The receptors shown here come from an adult with mismatch repair-deficient cancer.

There are a few counts of this clone. V and J are TRBV7-2 and TRBJ1-5; D not resolved. CDR1 SGHTA and CDR2 FQGNSA come from the germline V gene. V lost 1 base, J lost 7 bases, and 8 bases lay in between. The CDR3 has 13 residues. The CDR3 DNA is TGTGCCAGCAGCTTAGGTAATCGGCAGCCCCAGCATTTT. This gives the protein CASSLGNRQPQHF. Full variable domain (remainder filled in from reference TRBV7-2 and TRBJ1-5): GAGVSQSPSNKVTEKGKDVELRCDPISGHTALYWYRQSLGQGLEFLIYFQGNSAPDKSGLPSDRFSAERTGGSVSTLTIQRTQQEDSAVYLCASSLGNRQPQHFGDGTRLSIL.

The chain combines TRBV19 with TRBJ1-4; D is undetermined. The CDR3 has 14 residues. Trimming cost V 5 bases and J 4 bases, with 11 bases left between them. Germline V gene lookup returns CDR1 LNHDA and CDR2 SQIVND (reference sequence). The CDR3 reads CASSPQSSNEKLFF. The DNA for the CDR3 is TGTGCCAGTAGTCCCCAGAGTAGTAATGAAAAACTGTTTTTT.

The chain uses TRBV19 and TRBJ1-1, with a weak D call TRBD1 (5 bases). This CDR3 comprises 14 residues. Germline V gene data show CDR1 as LNHDA and CDR2 as SQIVND (reference sequence). Trimming cost V 7 bases and J 1 base, with 13 bases left between them. The DNA for the CDR3 is TGTGCCAGTAATATCGCGGGGACGAACACTGAAGCTTTCTTT. It translates to CASNIAGTNTEAFF.

The CDR3 region is CASSQLRTGWYYEQYF. CDR3 in DNA: TGTGCCAGCAGCCAACTCCGGACTGGGTGGTACTACGAGCAGTACTTC. The chain couples TRBV7-9 to TRBJ2-7, with a tentative D call TRBD2 (5 bases). The CDR3 is 16 amino acids. V dropped 5 bases and J dropped 3 bases, with 20 bases sitting between them. Per the germline V gene, CDR1 is SEHNR and CDR2 is FQNEAQ (reference sequence). Variable domain in full (rest from reference TRBV7-9 and TRBJ2-7): DTGVSQNPRHKITKRGQNVTFRCDPISEHNRLYWYRQTLGQGPEFLTYFQNEAQLEKSRLLSDRFSAERPKGSFSTLEIQRTEQGDSAMYLCASSQLRTGWYYEQYFGPGTRLTVT.

The chain links TRBV13 to TRBJ2-6; 11 bases match TRBD2. With 5 bases clipped from V and 0 bases from J, the junction kept 6 bases outside the gene matches. In germline, CDR1 is PRHDT, CDR2 FYEKMQ (reference sequence). The CDR3 runs to 18 residues. DNA of the CDR3: TGTGCCAGCAGCCCGTCTAGCGGGAGGAGCTCTGGGGCCAACGTCCTGACTTTC. It codes for CASSPSSGRSSGANVLTF.

J is TRBJ2-3 and V is TRBV11-2, with 10 bases lining up with TRBD2. Trimming took 2 bases from V and 2 from J; bases not matched to a gene: 1. Germline V lookup: CDR1 SGHAT, CDR2 FQNNGV. CDR3 length equals 15 residues. The DNA for the CDR3 is TGTGCCAGCAGCTTACTAGCGGGAGACACAGATACGCAGTATTTT. It codes for CASSLLAGDTDTQYF.

The CDR3 region is CASIATGIGEKLFF. The CDR3 bases are TGTGCCAGCATCGCTACAGGGATTGGTGAAAAACTGTTTTTT. The rearrangement uses TRBV2 and TRBJ1-4; a weak D match, TRBD1 (6 bases). V was clipped by 7 bases and J by 7 bases, with 16 bases between them. This CDR3 comprises 14 residues. Looked up from germline, CDR1 is SNHLY and CDR2 is FYNNEI. The entire variable domain, with the rest obtained from reference TRBV2 and TRBJ1-4, is as follows: EPEVTQTPSHQVTQMGQEVILRCVPISNHLYFYWYRQILGQKVEFLVSFYNNEISEKSEIFDDQFSVERPDGSNFTLKIRSTKLEDSAMYFCASIATGIGEKLFFGSGTQLSVL.

The V call is TRBV19, the J call TRBJ1-1; 7 bases are shared with TRBD1. The ends lost 0 bases at V and 6 bases at J; junction bases unmatched: 13. The germline V gene has CDR1 LNHDA and CDR2 SQIVND (reference sequence). This CDR3 is built from 17 residues. The chain's CDR3 is CASSIDRQGIMVPEAFF. As DNA, the CDR3 is TGTGCCAGTAGTATAGACAGACAGGGAATAATGGTCCCTGAAGCTTTCTTT.

The count of this clone is one. The chain has TRBV5-1 and TRBJ1-1; D call uncertain. CDR1 and CDR2 (germline): SGHRS, YFSETQ. CDR3 size: 13 residues. Trimming took 0 bases from V and 7 from J, leaving 10 bases between them. The CDR3 reads CASSLDLRHEAFF. DNA for the CDR3: TGCGCCAGCAGCTTGGATTTGCGGCATGAAGCTTTCTTT.

This clone has only one observation. DNA for the CDR3: TGTGCCAGCAGCACACGGACAGGGGGCGAAAAACTGTTTTTT. Protein sequence: CASSTRTGGEKLFF. V usage is TRBV4-2 and J usage is TRBJ1-4; TRBD1 aligns across 11 bases. Germline V gene sequence: CDR1 LGHNA, CDR2 YNFKEQ. The V segment lost 5 bases and the J segment 8 bases; nucleotides outside the gene matches: 4. The CDR3 is 14 residues long.

This clone was picked up one time. The gene calls are TRBV5-4 and TRBJ2-1; 7 nucleotides match TRBD2. V shed 4 bases, J shed 6 bases, and the junction held 13 bases outside the gene matches. The germline V gene has CDR1 SGHNT and CDR2 YYREEE (reference sequence). There are 16 residues in the CDR3. CDR3 sequence (DNA): TGTGCCAGCAGCCCGAAAGGGGAGGGCCATCGCAATGAGCAGTTCTTC. Protein sequence: CASSPKGEGHRNEQFF.

The rearrangement joins TRBV2 to TRBJ2-7, with D tentatively TRBD2 (6 bases). This CDR3 spans 18 amino acids. Looked up from germline, CDR1 is SNHLY and CDR2 is FYNNEI. Deletions cut 1 base from V and 0 bases from J, with 19 bases between. CDR3 nucleotide sequence: TGTGCCAGCAGTGAAGAACCTCCGGGAGCCTCTTCCTCCTACGAGCAGTACTTC. Translated, it gives CASSEEPPGASSSYEQYF.